Listed below are T cell receptor beta chains from one sample, sequenced in a study of cytomegalovirus exposure and HLA in healthy donors. Some clones are missing from TCRdb's copy, which holds only in-frame ones; the method was immunoSEQ multiplex PCR. The table includes about 140,000 clones, over 65% detected once. Sequences were obtained from PBMCs. The receptor set was obtained from a female donor in good health and CMV-seropositive. Each CDR3 is given with its conserved first and last residue. The D gene is left open where the match is weak. Not all rows give a size; the values are once, few, many and, for expanded clones, a class.

D gene | J gene | clone size | V gene | CDR3 protein | CDR3 DNA
- | TRBJ1-4 | - | TRBV11-2 | CASSPRQHNEKLFF | TGTGCCAGCAGCCCCCGACAGCATAATGAAAAACTGTTTTTT
TRBD1 | TRBJ2-5 | - | TRBV6-1 | CASSEWGTGGFQETQYF | TGTGCCAGCAGTGAATGGGGGACAGGGGGTTTCCAAGAGACCCAGTACTTC
- | TRBJ1-5 | - | TRBV5-1 | CASSLGAGWDQPQHF | TGTGCCAGCAGCTTGGGGGCAGGGTGGGATCAGCCCCAGCATTTT
- | TRBJ1-5 | - | TRBV5-1 | CASSSDSSNQPQHF | TGCGCCAGCAGCTCGGACAGTAGCAATCAGCCCCAGCATTTT
TRBD1 | TRBJ1-5 | - | TRBV5-1 | CASSQKTLDRVSNQPQHF | TGCGCCAGCAGCCAGAAGACCCTAGACAGGGTTAGCAATCAGCCCCAGCATTTT
TRBD1 | TRBJ2-7 | - | TRBV28 | CASRSGTGGNEQYF | TGTGCCAGCAGATCCGGGACAGGGGGCAACGAGCAGTACTTC
- | TRBJ2-6 | - | TRBV18 | CASSPGVPSGANVLTF | TGTGCCAGCTCACCCGGGGTCCCCTCTGGGGCCAACGTCCTGACTTTC
TRBD2 | TRBJ2-1 | - | TRBV5-4 | CASRGDYRDNEQFF | TGTGCCAGCAGAGGGGACTACCGTGACAATGAGCAGTTCTTC
TRBD1 | TRBJ1-1 | once | TRBV29-1 | CSAEEDRGPDTEAFF | TGCAGCGCCGAGGAGGACAGGGGGCCCGACACTGAAGCTTTCTTT
TRBD1 | TRBJ2-6 | - | TRBV6-1 | CASSEEGGSHSGANVLTF | TGTGCCAGCAGTGAAGAAGGGGGCAGTCACTCTGGGGCCAACGTCCTGACTTTC
TRBD2 | TRBJ2-5 | few | TRBV5-4 | CASSLALAGGQETQYF | TGTGCCAGCAGCTTGGCCCTAGCGGGAGGGCAAGAGACCCAGTACTTC
TRBD2 | TRBJ2-3 | - | TRBV10-2 | CATSGLADSTDTQYF | TGCGCCACCTCGGGACTAGCGGATAGCACAGATACGCAGTATTTT
TRBD1 | TRBJ1-5 | - | TRBV10-1 | CASRGQRQAHQPQHF | TGCGCCAGCCGGGGACAGAGACAGGCCCATCAGCCCCAGCATTTT
TRBD1 | TRBJ2-7 | once | TRBV5-4 | CASSFDGTGQYEQYF | TGTGCCAGCAGCTTCGACGGGACAGGGCAATACGAGCAGTACTTC
TRBD1 | TRBJ1-6 | - | TRBV7-9 | CASSRTGGAHNSPLHF | TGTGCCAGCAGCCGGACAGGGGGCGCGCATAATTCACCCCTCCACTTT
- | TRBJ2-2 | - | TRBV19 | CASKGGGGGNPGELFF | TGTGCCAGTAAAGGAGGAGGAGGGGGCAATCCCGGGGAGCTGTTTTTT
- | TRBJ1-5 | - | TRBV23-1 | CASSRGIQPQHF | TGCGCCAGCAGTCGCGGGATTCAGCCCCAGCATTTT
TRBD2 | TRBJ2-2 | once | TRBV7-3 | CASSRGGDTGELFF | TGTGCCAGCAGCCGTGGGGGGGACACCGGGGAGCTGTTTTTT
- | TRBJ1-4 | - | TRBV27 | CASSLSPATTEKLFF | TGTGCCAGCAGTTTATCGCCTGCCACAACAGAAAAACTGTTTTTT
- | TRBJ1-5 | - | TRBV7-8 | CASSPTGGWGQPQHF | TGTGCCAGCAGCCCTACGGGGGGCTGGGGGCAGCCCCAGCATTTT
- | TRBJ1-1 | few | TRBV9 | CASSVGQTTEAFF | TGTGCCAGCAGCGTGGGACAAACCACTGAAGCTTTCTTT
TRBD1 | TRBJ1-2 | - | TRBV7-8 | CASSLVGGQGGGYTF | TGTGCCAGCAGCTTAGTGGGGGGACAGGGGGGTGGCTACACCTTC
TRBD2 | TRBJ2-2 | - | TRBV10-3 | CAISEGAGGPNAGELFF | TGTGCCATCAGTGAAGGAGCGGGAGGGCCCAATGCCGGGGAGCTGTTTTTT
TRBD2 | TRBJ2-2 | - | TRBV28 | CASVGLAGGTNTGELFF | TGTGCCTCAGTGGGACTAGCGGGGGGGACGAACACCGGGGAGCTGTTTTTT
TRBD2 | TRBJ2-1 | - | TRBV9 | CASSRGGLARGEQFF | TGTGCCAGCAGCCGAGGCGGACTAGCGAGGGGTGAGCAGTTCTTC
TRBD1 | TRBJ2-7 | - | TRBV5-4 | CASSLLGQVNYEQYF | TGTGCCAGCAGCTTGTTAGGACAGGTGAACTACGAGCAGTACTTC
TRBD1 | TRBJ1-2 | - | TRBV28 | CASSSQTGHGYTF | TGTGCCAGCAGTTCACAGACAGGGCATGGCTACACCTTC
TRBD2 | TRBJ2-3 | - | TRBV10-2 | CASTGTSGPTSTDTQYF | TGCGCCAGCACCGGGACTAGCGGCCCCACTAGCACAGATACGCAGTATTTT
- | TRBJ1-3 | few | TRBV9 | CASSVFDTSGNTIYF | TGTGCCAGCAGCGTGTTCGACACCTCTGGAAACACCATATATTTT